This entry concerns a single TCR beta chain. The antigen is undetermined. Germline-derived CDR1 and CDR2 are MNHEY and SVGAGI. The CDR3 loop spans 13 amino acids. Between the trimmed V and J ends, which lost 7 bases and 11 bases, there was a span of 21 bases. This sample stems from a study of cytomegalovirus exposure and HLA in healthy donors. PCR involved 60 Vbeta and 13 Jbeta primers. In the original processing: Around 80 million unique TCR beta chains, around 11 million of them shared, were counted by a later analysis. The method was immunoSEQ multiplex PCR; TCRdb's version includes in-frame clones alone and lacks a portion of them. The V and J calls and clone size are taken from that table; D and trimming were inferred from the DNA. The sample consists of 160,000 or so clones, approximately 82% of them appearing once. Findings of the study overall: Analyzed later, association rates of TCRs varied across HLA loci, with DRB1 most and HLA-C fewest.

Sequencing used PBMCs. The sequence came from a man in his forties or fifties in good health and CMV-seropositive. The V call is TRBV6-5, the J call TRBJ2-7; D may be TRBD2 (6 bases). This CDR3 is CASMATGGLHEYV. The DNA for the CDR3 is TGTGCCAGCATGGCGACCGGGGGTCTCCACGAGTACGTC.